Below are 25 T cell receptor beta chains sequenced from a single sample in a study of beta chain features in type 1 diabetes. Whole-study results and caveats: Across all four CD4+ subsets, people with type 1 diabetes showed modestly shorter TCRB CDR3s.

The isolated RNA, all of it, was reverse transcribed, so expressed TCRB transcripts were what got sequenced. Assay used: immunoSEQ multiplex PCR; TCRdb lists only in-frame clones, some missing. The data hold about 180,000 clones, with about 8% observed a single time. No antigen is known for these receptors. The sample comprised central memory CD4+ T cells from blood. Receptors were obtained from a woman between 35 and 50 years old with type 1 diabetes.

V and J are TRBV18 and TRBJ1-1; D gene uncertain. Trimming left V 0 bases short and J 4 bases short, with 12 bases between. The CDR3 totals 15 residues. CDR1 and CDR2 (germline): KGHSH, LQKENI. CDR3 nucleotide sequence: TGTGCCAGCTCACCACCCAGCAGGTCGGCCACTGAAGCTTTCTTT. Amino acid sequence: CASSPPSRSATEAFF. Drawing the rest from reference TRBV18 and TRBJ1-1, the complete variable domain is NAGVMQNPRHLVRRRGQEARLRCSPMKGHSHVYWYRQLPEEGLKFMVYLQKENIIDESGMPKERFSAEFPKEGPSILRIQQVVRGDSAAYFCASSPPSRSATEAFFGQGTRLTVV.

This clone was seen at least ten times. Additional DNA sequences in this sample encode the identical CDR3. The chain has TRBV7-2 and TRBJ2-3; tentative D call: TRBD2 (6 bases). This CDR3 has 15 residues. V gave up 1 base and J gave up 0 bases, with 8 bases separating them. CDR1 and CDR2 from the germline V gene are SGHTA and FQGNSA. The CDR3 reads CASSLVRGSTDTQYF. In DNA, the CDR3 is TGTGCCAGCAGCTTAGTCCGGGGGAGCACAGATACGCAGTATTTT.

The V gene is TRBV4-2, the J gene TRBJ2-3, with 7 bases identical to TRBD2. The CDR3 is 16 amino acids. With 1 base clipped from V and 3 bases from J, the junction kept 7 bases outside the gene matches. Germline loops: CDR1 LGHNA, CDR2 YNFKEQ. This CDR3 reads CASSQVTGRETDTQYF. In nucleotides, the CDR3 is TGTGCCAGCAGCCAAGTTACGGGGAGGGAAACAGATACGCAGTATTTT.

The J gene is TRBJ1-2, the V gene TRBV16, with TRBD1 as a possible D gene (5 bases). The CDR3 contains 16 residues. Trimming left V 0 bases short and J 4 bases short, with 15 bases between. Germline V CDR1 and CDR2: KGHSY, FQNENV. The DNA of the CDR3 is TGTGCCAGCAGCCAATCTATGGCAGGGTCGGGCTATGGCTACACCTTC. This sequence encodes CASSQSMAGSGYGYTF.

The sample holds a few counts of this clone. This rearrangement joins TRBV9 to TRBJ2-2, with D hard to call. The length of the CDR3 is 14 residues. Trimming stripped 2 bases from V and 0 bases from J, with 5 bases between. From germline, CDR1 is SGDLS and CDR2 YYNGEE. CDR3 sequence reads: CASSVASNTGELFF. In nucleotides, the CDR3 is TGTGCCAGCAGCGTGGCCTCGAACACCGGGGAGCTGTTTTTT.

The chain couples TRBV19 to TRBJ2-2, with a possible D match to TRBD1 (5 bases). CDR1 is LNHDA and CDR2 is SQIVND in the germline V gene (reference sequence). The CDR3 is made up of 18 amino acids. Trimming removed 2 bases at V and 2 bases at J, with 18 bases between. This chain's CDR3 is CASSIRPASGPNTGELFF. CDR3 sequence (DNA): TGTGCCAGTAGTATACGGCCTGCTTCAGGGCCCAACACCGGGGAGCTGTTTTTT.

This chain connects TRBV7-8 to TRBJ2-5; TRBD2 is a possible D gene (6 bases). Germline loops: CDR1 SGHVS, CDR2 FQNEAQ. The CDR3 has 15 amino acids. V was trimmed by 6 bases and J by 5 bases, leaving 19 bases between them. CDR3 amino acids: CASREISAAGETQYF. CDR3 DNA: TGTGCCAGCAGGGAGATTAGTGCCGCGGGGGAGACCCAGTACTTC.

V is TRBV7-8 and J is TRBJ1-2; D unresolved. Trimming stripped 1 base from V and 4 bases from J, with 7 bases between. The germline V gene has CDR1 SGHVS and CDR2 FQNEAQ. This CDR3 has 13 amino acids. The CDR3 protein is CASSLEFGYGYTF. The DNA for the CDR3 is TGTGCCAGCAGCTTAGAATTCGGCTATGGCTACACCTTC.

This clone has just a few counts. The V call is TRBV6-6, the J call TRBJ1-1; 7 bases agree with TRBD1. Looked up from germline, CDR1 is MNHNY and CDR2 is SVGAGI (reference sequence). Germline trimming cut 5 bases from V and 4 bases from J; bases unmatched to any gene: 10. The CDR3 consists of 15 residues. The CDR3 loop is CASSGRQGKGTEAFF. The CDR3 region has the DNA TGTGCCAGCAGTGGCAGACAGGGAAAAGGCACTGAAGCTTTCTTT.

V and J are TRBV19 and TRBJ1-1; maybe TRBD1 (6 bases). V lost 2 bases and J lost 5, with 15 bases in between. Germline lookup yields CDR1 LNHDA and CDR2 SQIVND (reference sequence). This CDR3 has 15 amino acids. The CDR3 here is CASSIQAGAGTEAFF. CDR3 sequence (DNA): TGTGCCAGTAGTATACAGGCAGGGGCAGGAACTGAAGCTTTCTTT.

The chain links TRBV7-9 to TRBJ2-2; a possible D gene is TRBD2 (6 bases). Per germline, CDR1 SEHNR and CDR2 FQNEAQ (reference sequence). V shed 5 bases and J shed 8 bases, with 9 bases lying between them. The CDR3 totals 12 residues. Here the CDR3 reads CASSQGGGELFF. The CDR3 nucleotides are TGTGCCAGCAGCCAAGGAGGGGGGGAGCTGTTTTTT.

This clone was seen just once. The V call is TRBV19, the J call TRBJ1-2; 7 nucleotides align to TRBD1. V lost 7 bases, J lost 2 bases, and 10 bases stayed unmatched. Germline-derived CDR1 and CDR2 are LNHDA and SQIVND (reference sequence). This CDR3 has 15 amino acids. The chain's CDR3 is CASTLIQGTNYGYTF. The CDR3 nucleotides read TGTGCCAGTACCCTCATACAGGGGACCAACTATGGCTACACCTTC.

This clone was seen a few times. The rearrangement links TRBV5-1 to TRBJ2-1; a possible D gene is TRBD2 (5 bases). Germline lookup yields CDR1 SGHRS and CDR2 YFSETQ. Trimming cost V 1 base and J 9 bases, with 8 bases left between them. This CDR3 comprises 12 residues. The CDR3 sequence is CASSLTEVEQFF. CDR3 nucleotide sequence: TGCGCCAGCAGCTTGACGGAGGTTGAGCAGTTCTTC.

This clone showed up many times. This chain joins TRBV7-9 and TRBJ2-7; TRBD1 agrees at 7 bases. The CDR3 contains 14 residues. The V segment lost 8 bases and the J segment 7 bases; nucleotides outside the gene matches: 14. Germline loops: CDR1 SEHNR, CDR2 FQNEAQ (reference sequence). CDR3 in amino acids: CASAGGVLNGEQYF. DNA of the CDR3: TGTGCCAGCGCAGGGGGAGTTCTTAACGGGGAGCAGTACTTC.

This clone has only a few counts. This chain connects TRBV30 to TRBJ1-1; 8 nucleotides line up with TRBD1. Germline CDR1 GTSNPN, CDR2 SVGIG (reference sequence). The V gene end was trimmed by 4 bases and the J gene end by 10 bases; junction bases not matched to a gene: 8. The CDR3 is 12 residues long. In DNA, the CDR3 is TGTGCCTGGATTTCAGGGGGCCGATCAGCTTTCTTT. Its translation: CAWISGGRSAFF. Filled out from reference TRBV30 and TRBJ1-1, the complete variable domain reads SQTIHQWPATLVQPVGSPLSLECTVEGTSNPNLYWYRQAAGRGLQLLFYSVGIGQISSEVPQNLSASRPQDRQFILSSKKLLLSDSGFYLCAWISGGRSAFFGQGTRLTVV.

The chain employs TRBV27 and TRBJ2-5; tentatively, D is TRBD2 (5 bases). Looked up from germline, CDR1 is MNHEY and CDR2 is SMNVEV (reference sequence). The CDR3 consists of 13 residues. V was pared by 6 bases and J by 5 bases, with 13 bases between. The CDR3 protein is CASSLRTRETQYF. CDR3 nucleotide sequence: TGTGCCAGCAGCCTCCGTACTAGGGAGACCCAGTACTTC.

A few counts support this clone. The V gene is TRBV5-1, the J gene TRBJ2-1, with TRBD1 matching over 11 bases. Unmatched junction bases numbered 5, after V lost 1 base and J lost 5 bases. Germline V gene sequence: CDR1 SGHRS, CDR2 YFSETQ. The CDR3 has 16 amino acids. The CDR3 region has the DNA TGCGCCAGCAGCTTGTTTGGGACAGGGGGAGACAATGAGCAGTTCTTC. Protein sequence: CASSLFGTGGDNEQFF.

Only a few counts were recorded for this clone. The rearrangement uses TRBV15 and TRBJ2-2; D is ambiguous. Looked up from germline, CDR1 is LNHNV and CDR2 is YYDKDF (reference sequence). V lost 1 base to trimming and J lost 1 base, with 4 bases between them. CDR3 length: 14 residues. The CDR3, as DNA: TGTGCCACCAGCAGAGTCAGGAACACCGGGGAGCTGTTTTTT. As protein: CATSRVRNTGELFF. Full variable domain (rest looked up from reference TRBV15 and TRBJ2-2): DAMVIQNPRYQVTQFGKPVTLSCSQTLNHNVMYWYQQKSSQAPKLLFHYYDKDFNNEADTPDNFQSRRPNTSFCFLDIRSPGLGDTAMYLCATSRVRNTGELFFGEGSRLTVL.

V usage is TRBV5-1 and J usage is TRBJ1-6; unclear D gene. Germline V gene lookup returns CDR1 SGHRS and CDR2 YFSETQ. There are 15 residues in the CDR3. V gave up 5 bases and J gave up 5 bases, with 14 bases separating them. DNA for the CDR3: TGCGCCAGCAGGTCCACCCATGAGGATAATTCACCCCTCCACTTT. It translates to CASRSTHEDNSPLHF.

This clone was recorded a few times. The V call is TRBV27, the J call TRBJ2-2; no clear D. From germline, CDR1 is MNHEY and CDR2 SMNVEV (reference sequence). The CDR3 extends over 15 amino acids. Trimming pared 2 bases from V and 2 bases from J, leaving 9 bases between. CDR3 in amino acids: CASSLMAVNTGELFF. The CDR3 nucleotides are TGTGCCAGCAGTTTAATGGCAGTAAACACCGGGGAGCTGTTTTTT.

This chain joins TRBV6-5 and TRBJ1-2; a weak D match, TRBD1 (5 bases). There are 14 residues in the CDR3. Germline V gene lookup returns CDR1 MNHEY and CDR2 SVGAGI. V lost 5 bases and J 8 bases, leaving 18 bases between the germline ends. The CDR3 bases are TGTGCCAGCAGTGCCCCGGGGGGGTTTGAAGGCTACACCTTC. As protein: CASSAPGGFEGYTF.

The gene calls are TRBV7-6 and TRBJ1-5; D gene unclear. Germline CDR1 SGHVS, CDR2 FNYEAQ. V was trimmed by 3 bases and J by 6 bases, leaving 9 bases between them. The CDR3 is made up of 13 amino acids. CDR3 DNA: TGTGCCAGCAGCTTGGGCCTACGTCAGCCCCAGCATTTT. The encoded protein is CASSLGLRQPQHF.

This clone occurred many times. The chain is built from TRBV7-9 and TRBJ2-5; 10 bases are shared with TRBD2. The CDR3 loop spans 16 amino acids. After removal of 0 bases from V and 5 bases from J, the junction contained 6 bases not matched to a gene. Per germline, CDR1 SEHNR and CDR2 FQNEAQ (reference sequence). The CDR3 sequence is CASSLAGLAGVETQYF. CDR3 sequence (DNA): TGTGCCAGCAGCTTAGCGGGGCTAGCGGGAGTGGAGACCCAGTACTTC.

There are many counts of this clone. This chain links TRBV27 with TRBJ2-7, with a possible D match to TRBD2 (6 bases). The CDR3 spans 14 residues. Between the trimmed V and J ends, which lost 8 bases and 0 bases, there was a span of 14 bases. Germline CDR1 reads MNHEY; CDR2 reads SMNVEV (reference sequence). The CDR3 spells CASRSERVSYEQYF. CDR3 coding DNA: TGTGCCAGCCGCTCGGAGCGGGTCTCCTACGAGCAGTACTTC.

CDR3 DNA: TGTGCCAGCAGCTTTTACACCGGGACAGAAAACACTGAAGCTTTCTTT. As protein: CASSFYTGTENTEAFF. The genes are TRBV11-1 and TRBJ1-1; TRBD1 matches at 7 bases. Germline V gives CDR1 SGHAT, CDR2 FQDESV (reference sequence). The CDR3 extends over 16 amino acids. The V segment lost 3 bases and the J segment 2 bases; nucleotides outside the gene matches: 9.